This TCR beta chain comes out of a study of cytomegalovirus exposure and HLA in healthy donors. Study-wide findings and caveats: In a later analysis, at a false discovery rate of 0.05, roughly 18,000 TCR beta sequences were associated with HLA alleles. Later analysis found that TCR beta chains associated with HLA were more clonally expanded than other, equally common chains.

The PCR was carried out with 60 Vbeta primers and 13 Jbeta primers. Profiling relied on immunoSEQ multiplex PCR, and the TCRdb table lists in-frame clones only, not all of them. The sample has over 100,000 clones. A word on this clone: Its specificity is unknown.

The CDR3 is 15 amino acids. V was pared by 1 base and J by 6 bases, with 9 bases of the junction left unmatched. CDR1 and CDR2 from the germline V gene are MGHRA and YSYEKL. This clonotype was obtained from a woman in her 40s in good health and CMV-seropositive. Sequencing was performed on PBMCs. V gene TRBV4-1 combines with J gene TRBJ2-7; the match to TRBD1 covers 7 bases. CDR3 bases: TGCGCCAGCAGCCAAGCTCCCAAGGGGGCCGGCGAGCAGTACTTC. Its translation: CASSQAPKGAGEQYF.